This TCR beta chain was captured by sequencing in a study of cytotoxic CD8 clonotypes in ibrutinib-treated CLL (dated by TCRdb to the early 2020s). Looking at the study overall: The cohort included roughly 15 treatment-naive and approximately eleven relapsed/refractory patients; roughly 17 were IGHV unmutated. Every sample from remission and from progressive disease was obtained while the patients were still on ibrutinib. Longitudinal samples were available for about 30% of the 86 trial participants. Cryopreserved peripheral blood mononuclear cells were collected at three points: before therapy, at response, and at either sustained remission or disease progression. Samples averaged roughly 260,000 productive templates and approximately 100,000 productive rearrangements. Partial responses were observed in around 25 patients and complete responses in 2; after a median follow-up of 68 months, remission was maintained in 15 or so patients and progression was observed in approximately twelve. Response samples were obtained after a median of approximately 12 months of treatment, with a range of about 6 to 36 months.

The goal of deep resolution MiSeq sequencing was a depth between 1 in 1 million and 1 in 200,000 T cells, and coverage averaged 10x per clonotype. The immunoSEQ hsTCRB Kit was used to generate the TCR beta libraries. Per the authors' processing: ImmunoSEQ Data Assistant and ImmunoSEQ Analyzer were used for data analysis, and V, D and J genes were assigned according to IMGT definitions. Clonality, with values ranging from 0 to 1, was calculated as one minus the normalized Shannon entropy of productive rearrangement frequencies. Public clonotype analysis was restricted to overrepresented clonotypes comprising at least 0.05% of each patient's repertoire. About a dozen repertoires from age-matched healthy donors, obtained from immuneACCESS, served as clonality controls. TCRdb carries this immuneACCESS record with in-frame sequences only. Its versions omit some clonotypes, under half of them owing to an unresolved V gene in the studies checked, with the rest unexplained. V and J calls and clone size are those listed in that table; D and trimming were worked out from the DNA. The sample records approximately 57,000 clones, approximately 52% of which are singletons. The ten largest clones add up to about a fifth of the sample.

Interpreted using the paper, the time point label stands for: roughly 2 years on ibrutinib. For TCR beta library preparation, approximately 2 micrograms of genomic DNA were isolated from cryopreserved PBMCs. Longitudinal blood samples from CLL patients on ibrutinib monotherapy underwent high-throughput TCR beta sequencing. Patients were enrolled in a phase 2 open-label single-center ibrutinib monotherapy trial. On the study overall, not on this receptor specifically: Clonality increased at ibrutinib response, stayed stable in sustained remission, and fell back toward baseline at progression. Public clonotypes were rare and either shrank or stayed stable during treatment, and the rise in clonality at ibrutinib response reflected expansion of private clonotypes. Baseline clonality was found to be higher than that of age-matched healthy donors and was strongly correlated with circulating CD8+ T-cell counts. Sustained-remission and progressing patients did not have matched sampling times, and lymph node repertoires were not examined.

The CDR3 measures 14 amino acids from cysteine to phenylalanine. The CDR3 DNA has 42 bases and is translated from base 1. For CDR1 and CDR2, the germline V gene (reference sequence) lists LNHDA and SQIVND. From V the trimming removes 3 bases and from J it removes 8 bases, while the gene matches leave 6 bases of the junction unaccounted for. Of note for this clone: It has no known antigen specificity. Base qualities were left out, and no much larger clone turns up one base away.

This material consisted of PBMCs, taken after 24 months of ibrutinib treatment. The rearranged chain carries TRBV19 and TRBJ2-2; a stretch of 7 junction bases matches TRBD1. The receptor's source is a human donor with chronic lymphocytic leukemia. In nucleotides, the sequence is TGTGCCAGTAGTATGGCGACAGGGTTGGGGGAGCTGTTTTTT. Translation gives CASSMATGLGELFF.